This T cell receptor beta chain was captured by sequencing in a study of blood T cell repertoires in COVID-19. Clones were read by immunoSEQ multiplex PCR, and TCRdb kept only the in-frame ones, dropping some. The sample lists roughly 250,000 clones; approximately 90% were seen once. The CDR3 has 15 amino acids. Germline loops: CDR1 SGDLS, CDR2 YYNGEE. Trimming removed 0 bases from V and 6 bases from J; junction bases left unmatched: 5. The sequence was collected from a man aged 50 to 60 who had been exposed to COVID-19. The sequenced material came from PBMCs or T cells enriched from blood (not recorded which). The chain uses TRBV9 and TRBJ2-1, with TRBD2 identical over 8 bases. Here the CDR3 DNA reads TGTGCCAGCAGCGTAGCAGGACTAGCCTCCAATGAGCAGTTCTTC. This sequence encodes CASSVAGLASNEQFF.